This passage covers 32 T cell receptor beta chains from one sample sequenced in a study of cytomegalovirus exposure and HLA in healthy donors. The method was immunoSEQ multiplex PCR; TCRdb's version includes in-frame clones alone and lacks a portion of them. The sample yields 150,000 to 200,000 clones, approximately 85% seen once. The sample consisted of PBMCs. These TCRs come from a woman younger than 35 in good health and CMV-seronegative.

The CDR3, as DNA: TGTGCCAGCAGCTTAGAGGGGGACAGGGGGCGCGACGCTGAAGCTTTCTTT. Translating it yields CASSLEGDRGRDAEAFF. The rearrangement uses TRBV13 and TRBJ1-1; 12 bases fit TRBD1. The V gene end was trimmed by 1 base and the J gene end by 6 bases; junction bases not matched to a gene: 9. The CDR3 length is 17 residues. The V gene's germline CDR1 is PRHDT and CDR2 FYEKMQ (reference sequence).

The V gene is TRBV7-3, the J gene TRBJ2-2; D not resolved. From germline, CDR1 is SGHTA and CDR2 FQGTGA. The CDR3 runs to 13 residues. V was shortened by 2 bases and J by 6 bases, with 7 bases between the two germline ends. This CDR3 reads CASSLYGPGELFF. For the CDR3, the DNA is TGTGCCAGCAGCTTATATGGGCCCGGGGAGCTGTTTTTT.

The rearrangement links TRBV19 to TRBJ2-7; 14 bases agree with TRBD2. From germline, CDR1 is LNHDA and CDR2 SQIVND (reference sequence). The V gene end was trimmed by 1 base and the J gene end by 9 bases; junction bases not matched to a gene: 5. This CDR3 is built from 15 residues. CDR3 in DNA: TGTGCCAGTAGTATAGGAGGGACTAGCGGGAGTGTGCAGTACTTC. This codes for CASSIGGTSGSVQYF.

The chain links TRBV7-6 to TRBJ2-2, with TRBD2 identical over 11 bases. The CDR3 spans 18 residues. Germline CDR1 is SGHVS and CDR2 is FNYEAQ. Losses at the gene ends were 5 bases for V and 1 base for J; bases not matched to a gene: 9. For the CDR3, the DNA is TGTGCCAGCAGCAAGAAGGTAGCGGGAGGGGAGAACACCGGGGAGCTGTTTTTT. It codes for CASSKKVAGGENTGELFF. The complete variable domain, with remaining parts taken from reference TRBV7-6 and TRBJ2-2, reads GAGVSQSPRYKVTKRGQDVALRCDPISGHVSLYWYRQALGQGPEFLTYFNYEAQQDKSGLPNDRFSAERPEGSISTLTIQRTEQRDSAMYRCASSKKVAGGENTGELFFGEGSRLTVL.

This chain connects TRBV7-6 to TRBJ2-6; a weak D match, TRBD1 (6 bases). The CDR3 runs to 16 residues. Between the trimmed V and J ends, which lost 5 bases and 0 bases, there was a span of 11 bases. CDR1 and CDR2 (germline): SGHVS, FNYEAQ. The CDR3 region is CASSPDRGSGANVLTF. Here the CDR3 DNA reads TGTGCCAGCAGCCCGGACAGAGGCTCTGGGGCCAACGTCCTGACTTTC. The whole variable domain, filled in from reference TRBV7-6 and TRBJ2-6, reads GAGVSQSPRYKVTKRGQDVALRCDPISGHVSLYWYRQALGQGPEFLTYFNYEAQQDKSGLPNDRFSAERPEGSISTLTIQRTEQRDSAMYRCASSPDRGSGANVLTFGAGSRLTVL.

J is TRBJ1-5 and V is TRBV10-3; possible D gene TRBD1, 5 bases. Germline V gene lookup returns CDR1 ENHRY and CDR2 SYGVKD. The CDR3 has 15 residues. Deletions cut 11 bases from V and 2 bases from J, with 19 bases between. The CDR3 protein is CASNTGGEGNQPQHF. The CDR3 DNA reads TGTGCCTCAAACACCGGGGGGGAGGGCAATCAGCCCCAGCATTTT.

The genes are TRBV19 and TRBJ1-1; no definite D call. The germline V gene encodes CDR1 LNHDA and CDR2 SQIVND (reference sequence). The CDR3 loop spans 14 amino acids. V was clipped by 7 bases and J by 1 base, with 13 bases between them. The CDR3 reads CASTLTAWNTEAFF. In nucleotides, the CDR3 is TGTGCCAGTACCCTCACAGCCTGGAACACTGAAGCTTTCTTT.

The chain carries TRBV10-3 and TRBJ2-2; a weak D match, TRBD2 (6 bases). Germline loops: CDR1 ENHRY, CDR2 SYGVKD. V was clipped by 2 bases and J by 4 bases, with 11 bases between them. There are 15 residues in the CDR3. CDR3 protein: CAISEPRDFTGELFF. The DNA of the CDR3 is TGTGCCATCAGTGAGCCACGGGACTTCACCGGGGAGCTGTTTTTT.

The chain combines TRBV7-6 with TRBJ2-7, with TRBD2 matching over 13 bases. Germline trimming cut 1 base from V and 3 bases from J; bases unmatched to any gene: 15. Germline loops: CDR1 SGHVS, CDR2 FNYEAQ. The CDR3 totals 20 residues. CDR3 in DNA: TGTGCCAGCAGCTTAGGGGGGACGGGACTAGCGGGATCAGTAGGCTACGAGCAGTACTTC. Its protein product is CASSLGGTGLAGSVGYEQYF.

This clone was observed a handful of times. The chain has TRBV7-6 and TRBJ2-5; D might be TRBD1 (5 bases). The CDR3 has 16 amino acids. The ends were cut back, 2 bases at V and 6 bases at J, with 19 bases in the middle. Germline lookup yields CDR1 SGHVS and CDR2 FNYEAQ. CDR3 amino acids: CASSLSRAGSTKTQYF. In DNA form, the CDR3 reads TGTGCCAGCAGCTTAAGTAGGGCAGGGTCCACTAAGACCCAGTACTTC. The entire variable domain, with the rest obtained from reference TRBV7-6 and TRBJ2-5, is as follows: GAGVSQSPRYKVTKRGQDVALRCDPISGHVSLYWYRQALGQGPEFLTYFNYEAQQDKSGLPNDRFSAERPEGSISTLTIQRTEQRDSAMYRCASSLSRAGSTKTQYFGPGTRLLVL.

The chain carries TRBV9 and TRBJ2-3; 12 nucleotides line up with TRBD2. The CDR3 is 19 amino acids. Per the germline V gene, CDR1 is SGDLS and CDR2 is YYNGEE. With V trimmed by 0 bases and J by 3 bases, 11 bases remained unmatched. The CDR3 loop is CASSVGSSGGALTTDTQYF. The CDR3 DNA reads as TGTGCCAGCAGCGTAGGATCTAGCGGGGGGGCCCTCACGACAGATACGCAGTATTTT.

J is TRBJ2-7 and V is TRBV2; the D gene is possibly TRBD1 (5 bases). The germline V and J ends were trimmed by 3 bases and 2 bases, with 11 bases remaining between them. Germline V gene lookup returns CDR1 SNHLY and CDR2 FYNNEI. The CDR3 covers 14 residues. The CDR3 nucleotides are TGTGCCAGCAGTGACACGCGACAGACCTACGAGCAGTACTTC. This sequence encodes CASSDTRQTYEQYF.

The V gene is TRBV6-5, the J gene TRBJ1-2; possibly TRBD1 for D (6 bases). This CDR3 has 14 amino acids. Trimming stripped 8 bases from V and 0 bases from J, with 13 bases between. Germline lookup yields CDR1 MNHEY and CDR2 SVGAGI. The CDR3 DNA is TGTGCCAGCTGGGGTACAGGGCCTAACTATGGCTACACCTTC. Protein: CASWGTGPNYGYTF.

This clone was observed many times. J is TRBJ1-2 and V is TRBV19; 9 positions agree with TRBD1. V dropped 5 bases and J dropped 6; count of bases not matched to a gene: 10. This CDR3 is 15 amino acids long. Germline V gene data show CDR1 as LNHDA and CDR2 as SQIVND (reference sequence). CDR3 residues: CASSFLGQGANGYTF. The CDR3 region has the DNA TGTGCCAGTAGTTTCTTGGGACAGGGTGCTAATGGCTACACCTTC.

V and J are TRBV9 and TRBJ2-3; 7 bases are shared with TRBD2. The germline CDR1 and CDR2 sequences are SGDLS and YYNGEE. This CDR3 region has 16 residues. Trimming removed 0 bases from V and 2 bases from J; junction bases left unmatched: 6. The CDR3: CASSVVGGSLTDTQYF. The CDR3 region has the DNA TGTGCCAGCAGCGTAGTCGGCGGGAGTCTCACAGATACGCAGTATTTT.

The CDR3 here is CASSHSDTQYF. In DNA form, the CDR3 reads TGTGCCAGCAGCCACTCAGATACGCAGTATTTT. The chain links TRBV14 to TRBJ2-3, with D unresolved. The CDR3 length is 11 residues. Trimming pared 3 bases from V and 4 bases from J, leaving 2 bases between. Germline V gene data show CDR1 as SGHDN and CDR2 as FVKESK.

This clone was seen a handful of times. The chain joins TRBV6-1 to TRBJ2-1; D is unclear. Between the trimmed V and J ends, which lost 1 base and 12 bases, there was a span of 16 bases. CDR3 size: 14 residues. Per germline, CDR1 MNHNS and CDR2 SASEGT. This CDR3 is CASSEGGAPQRQFF. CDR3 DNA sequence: TGTGCCAGCAGTGAAGGAGGAGCTCCACAACGGCAGTTCTTC.

CDR3 amino acids: CASSRDNTNEKLFF. Written as DNA, the CDR3 is TGTGCCAGCTCAAGGGACAACACTAATGAAAAACTGTTTTTT. The chain employs TRBV18 and TRBJ1-4, with a tentative D call TRBD1 (6 bases). Germline V lookup: CDR1 KGHSH, CDR2 LQKENI. V lost 5 bases and J lost 2, with 9 bases in between. This CDR3 spans 14 amino acids.

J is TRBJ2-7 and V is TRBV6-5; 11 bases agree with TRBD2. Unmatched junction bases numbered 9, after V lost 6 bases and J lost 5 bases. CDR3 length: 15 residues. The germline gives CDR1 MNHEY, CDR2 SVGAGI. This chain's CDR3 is CASRPRLAGTHEQYF. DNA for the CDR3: TGTGCCAGCAGGCCCCGACTAGCGGGAACCCACGAGCAGTACTTC.

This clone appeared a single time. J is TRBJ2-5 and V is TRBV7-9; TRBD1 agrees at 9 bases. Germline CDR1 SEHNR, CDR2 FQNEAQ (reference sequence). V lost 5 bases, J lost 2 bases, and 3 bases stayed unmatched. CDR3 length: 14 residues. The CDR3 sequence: CASSQQGAQETQYF. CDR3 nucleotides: TGTGCCAGCAGCCAACAGGGGGCTCAAGAGACCCAGTACTTC.

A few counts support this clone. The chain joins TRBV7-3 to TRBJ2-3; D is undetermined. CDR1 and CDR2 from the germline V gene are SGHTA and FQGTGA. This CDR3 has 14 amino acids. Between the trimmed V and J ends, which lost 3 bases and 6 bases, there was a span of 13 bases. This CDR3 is CASSFGTLGDTQYF. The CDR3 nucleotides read TGTGCCAGCAGCTTTGGAACCCTGGGCGATACGCAGTATTTT.

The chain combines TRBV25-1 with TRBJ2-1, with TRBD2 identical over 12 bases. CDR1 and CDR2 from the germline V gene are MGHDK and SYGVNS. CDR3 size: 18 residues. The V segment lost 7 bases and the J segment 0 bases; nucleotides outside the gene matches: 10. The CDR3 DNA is TGTGCCAGCACCCAGACTAGCGGGAGTCCCTACTCCTACAATGAGCAGTTCTTC. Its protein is CASTQTSGSPYSYNEQFF.

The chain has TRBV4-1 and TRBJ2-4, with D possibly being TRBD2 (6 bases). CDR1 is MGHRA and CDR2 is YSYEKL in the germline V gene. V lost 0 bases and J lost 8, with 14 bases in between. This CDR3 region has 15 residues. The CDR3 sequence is CASSQDGAGRDIQYF. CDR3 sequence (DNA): TGCGCCAGCAGCCAAGATGGGGCGGGAAGGGACATTCAGTACTTC.

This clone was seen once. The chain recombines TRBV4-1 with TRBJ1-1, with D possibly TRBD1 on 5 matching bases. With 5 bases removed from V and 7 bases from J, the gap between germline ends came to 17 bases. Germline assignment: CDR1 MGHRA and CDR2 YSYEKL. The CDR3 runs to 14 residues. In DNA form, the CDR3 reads TGCGCCAGCAGCGGAAAGCAGGGTTTGGGTGAAGCTTTCTTT. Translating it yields CASSGKQGLGEAFF.

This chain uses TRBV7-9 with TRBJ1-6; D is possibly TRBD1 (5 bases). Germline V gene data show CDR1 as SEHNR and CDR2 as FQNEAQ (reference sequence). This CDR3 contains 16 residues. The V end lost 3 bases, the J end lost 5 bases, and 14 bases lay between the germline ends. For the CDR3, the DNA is TGTGCCAGCAGCTTGAGGAATTGGGGGGATAATTCACCCCTCCACTTT. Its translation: CASSLRNWGDNSPLHF.

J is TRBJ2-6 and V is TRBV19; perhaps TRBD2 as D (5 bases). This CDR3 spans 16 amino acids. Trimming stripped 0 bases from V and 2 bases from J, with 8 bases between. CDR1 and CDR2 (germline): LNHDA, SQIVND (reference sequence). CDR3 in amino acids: CASSIDTGAGANVLTF. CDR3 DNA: TGTGCCAGTAGTATAGATACCGGGGCTGGGGCCAACGTCCTGACTTTC. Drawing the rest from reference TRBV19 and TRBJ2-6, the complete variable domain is DGGITQSPKYLFRKEGQNVTLSCEQNLNHDAMYWYRQDPGQGLRLIYYSQIVNDFQKGDIAEGYSVSREKKESFPLTVTSAQKNPTAFYLCASSIDTGAGANVLTFGAGSRLTVL.

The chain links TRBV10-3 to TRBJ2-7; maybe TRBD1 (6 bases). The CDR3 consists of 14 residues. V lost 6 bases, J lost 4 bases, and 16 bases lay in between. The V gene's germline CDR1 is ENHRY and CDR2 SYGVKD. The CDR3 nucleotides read TGTGCCATCAGAAGGACAGTTGATAGTTACGAGCAGTACTTC. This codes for CAIRRTVDSYEQYF.

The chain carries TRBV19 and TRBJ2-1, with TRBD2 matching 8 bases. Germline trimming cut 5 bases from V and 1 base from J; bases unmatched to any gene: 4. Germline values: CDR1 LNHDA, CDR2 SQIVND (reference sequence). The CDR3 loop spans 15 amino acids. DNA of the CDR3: TGTGCCAGTAGTTTTAGCGGGAATTCCTACAATGAGCAGTTCTTC. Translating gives CASSFSGNSYNEQFF.

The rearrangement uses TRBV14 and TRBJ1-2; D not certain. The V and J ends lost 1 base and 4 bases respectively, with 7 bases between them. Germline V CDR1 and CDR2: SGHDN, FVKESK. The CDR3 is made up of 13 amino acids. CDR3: CASSQGRFYGYTF. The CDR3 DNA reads TGTGCCAGCAGCCAAGGGCGGTTCTATGGCTACACCTTC.

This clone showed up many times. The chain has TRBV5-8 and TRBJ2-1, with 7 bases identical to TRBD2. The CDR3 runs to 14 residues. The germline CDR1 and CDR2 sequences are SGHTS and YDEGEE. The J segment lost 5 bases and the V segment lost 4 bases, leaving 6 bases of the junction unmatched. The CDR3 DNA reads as TGTGCCAGCAGCCTGGGAGGGATGAACAATGAGCAGTTCTTC. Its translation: CASSLGGMNNEQFF.

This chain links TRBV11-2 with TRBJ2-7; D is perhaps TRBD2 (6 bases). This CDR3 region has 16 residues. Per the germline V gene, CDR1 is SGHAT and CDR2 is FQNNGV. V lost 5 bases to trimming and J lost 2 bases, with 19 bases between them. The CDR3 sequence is CASSLSSGQRAYEQYF. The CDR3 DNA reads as TGTGCCAGCAGCCTCAGCTCGGGGCAGCGGGCCTACGAGCAGTACTTC.

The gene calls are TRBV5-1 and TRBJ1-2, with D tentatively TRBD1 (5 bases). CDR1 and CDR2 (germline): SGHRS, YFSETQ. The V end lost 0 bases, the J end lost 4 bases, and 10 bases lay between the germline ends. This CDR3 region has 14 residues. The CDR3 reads CASSLASGSYGYTF. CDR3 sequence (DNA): TGCGCCAGCAGCTTGGCCTCAGGGTCCTATGGCTACACCTTC.